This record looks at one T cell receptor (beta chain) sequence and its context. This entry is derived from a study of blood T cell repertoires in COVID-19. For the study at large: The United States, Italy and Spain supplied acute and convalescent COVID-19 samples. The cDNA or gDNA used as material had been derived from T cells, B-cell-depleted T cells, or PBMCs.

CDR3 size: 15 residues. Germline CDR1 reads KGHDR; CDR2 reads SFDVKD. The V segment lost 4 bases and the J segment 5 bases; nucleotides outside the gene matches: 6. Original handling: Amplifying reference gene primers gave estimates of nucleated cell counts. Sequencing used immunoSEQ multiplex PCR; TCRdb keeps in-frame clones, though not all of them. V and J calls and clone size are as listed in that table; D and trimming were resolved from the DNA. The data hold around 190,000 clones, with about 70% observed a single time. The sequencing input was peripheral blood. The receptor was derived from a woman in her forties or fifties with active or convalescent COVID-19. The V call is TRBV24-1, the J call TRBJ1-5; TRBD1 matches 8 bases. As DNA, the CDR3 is TGTGCCACCAGTGACTCCGGACAGGGTTATCAGCCCCAGCATTTT. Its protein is CATSDSGQGYQPQHF.